These T cell receptor beta chains were read from a single sample in a study of blood T cells in healthy people across ages. TCRdb called the 5' RACE reads again in MiXCR, with one record for every CDR3 protein. The data contain roughly 700,000 distinct CDR3 sequences, 49% of them seen just once; the ten biggest clones take up around 32%. The specimen sequenced was blood. Source of these receptors: a woman aged 55 to 70 in good health. CDR3s include the opening cysteine and the closing phenylalanine or tryptophan. Fields, in order: D gene, V gene, J gene, CDR3 protein. The D gene is left open where the match is weak.

d_gene: -
v_gene: TRBV29-1
j_gene: TRBJ2-3
CDR3aa: CSVESGTVSADTQYF

d_gene: TRBD2
v_gene: TRBV20-1
j_gene: TRBJ2-3
CDR3aa: CSAGHSGRAVWGTDTQYF

d_gene: TRBD2
v_gene: TRBV18
j_gene: TRBJ2-1
CDR3aa: CASSPPVAGVGNEQFF

d_gene: TRBD1
v_gene: TRBV4-3
j_gene: TRBJ2-4
CDR3aa: CASSQQDKQGDIQYF

d_gene: TRBD1
v_gene: TRBV4-1
j_gene: TRBJ1-5
CDR3aa: CASSQSTGNGQPQHF

d_gene: -
v_gene: TRBV7-2
j_gene: TRBJ2-7
CDR3aa: CASSLVGWDYEQYF

d_gene: TRBD2
v_gene: TRBV27
j_gene: TRBJ2-3
CDR3aa: CASRQLAVGASASTDTQYF

d_gene: -
v_gene: TRBV4-1
j_gene: TRBJ2-1
CDR3aa: CASSQDSGVSDEQFF

d_gene: -
v_gene: TRBV2
j_gene: TRBJ1-6
CDR3aa: CATHGSGDASPLHF

d_gene: TRBD1
v_gene: TRBV29-1
j_gene: TRBJ1-2
CDR3aa: CSVHTGGSGYTF

d_gene: TRBD2
v_gene: TRBV12-3/TRBV12-4
j_gene: TRBJ2-7
CDR3aa: CASSLERDLRYEQYF

d_gene: -
v_gene: TRBV29-1
j_gene: TRBJ2-1
CDR3aa: CSVEKRARVYNEQFF

d_gene: -
v_gene: TRBV20-1
j_gene: TRBJ2-1
CDR3aa: CSGGGGLNEQFF

d_gene: TRBD2
v_gene: TRBV7-2
j_gene: TRBJ2-1
CDR3aa: CASASGRGVGNEQFF

d_gene: -
v_gene: TRBV6-5
j_gene: TRBJ2-1
CDR3aa: CASSKTILNEQFF

d_gene: -
v_gene: TRBV5-6
j_gene: TRBJ2-6
CDR3aa: CASSRLSGANVLTF

d_gene: -
v_gene: TRBV20-1
j_gene: -
CDR3aa: CSARSGWTGDEQYF

d_gene: -
v_gene: TRBV20-1
j_gene: TRBJ1-1
CDR3aa: CSARTTDHTEAFF

d_gene: -
v_gene: TRBV9
j_gene: TRBJ2-5
CDR3aa: CASSVGLVETQYF

d_gene: -
v_gene: TRBV18
j_gene: TRBJ2-1
CDR3aa: CASSPSRGPRSYEQFF

d_gene: -
v_gene: TRBV10-3
j_gene: TRBJ2-2
CDR3aa: CAISREGSGELFF

d_gene: TRBD2
v_gene: TRBV7-2
j_gene: TRBJ2-1
CDR3aa: CASSWGTSGSNEQFF

d_gene: -
v_gene: TRBV28
j_gene: TRBJ2-7
CDR3aa: CASHRANSYEQYF

d_gene: -
v_gene: TRBV4-2
j_gene: TRBJ2-5
CDR3aa: CASSQDGQAAETQYF

d_gene: -
v_gene: TRBV28
j_gene: TRBJ1-2
CDR3aa: CASSTRTGTIYGYTF

d_gene: TRBD2
v_gene: TRBV20-1
j_gene: TRBJ2-1
CDR3aa: CSAPPSGKSSYNEQFF

d_gene: -
v_gene: TRBV7-6
j_gene: TRBJ2-3
CDR3aa: CASSLGPGGFGTDTQYF

d_gene: TRBD1
v_gene: TRBV20-1
j_gene: TRBJ2-3
CDR3aa: CSVTGGQDTQYF

d_gene: -
v_gene: TRBV7-8
j_gene: TRBJ1-4
CDR3aa: CASSLRPRANEKLFF

d_gene: -
v_gene: TRBV10-3
j_gene: -
CDR3aa: CAISEQGETQYF

d_gene: -
v_gene: TRBV7-3
j_gene: TRBJ1-4
CDR3aa: CASSPHGGQGEKLFF

d_gene: TRBD2
v_gene: TRBV14
j_gene: TRBJ2-7
CDR3aa: CASSGLAGPYEQYF

d_gene: TRBD1
v_gene: TRBV3-1
j_gene: TRBJ1-1
CDR3aa: CASSPGQGIDTEAFF

d_gene: -
v_gene: TRBV20-1
j_gene: TRBJ2-3
CDR3aa: CSARDRLRGGGDTQYF

d_gene: -
v_gene: TRBV20-1
j_gene: TRBJ2-3
CDR3aa: CSARSAGFSTDTQYF

d_gene: TRBD1
v_gene: TRBV6-1
j_gene: TRBJ1-6
CDR3aa: CASRPTVGTASSYNSPLHF

d_gene: TRBD2
v_gene: TRBV6-2/TRBV6-3
j_gene: TRBJ2-5
CDR3aa: CASSYLDAASGRRKTQYF

d_gene: -
v_gene: TRBV19
j_gene: TRBJ1-2
CDR3aa: CASTPGQRSYGYTF

d_gene: -
v_gene: TRBV9
j_gene: TRBJ2-5
CDR3aa: CASSARLQETQYF

d_gene: TRBD1
v_gene: TRBV2
j_gene: TRBJ2-1
CDR3aa: CASSQLPGQGGAEQFF

d_gene: TRBD1
v_gene: TRBV28
j_gene: TRBJ2-4
CDR3aa: CASNPGQGLNIQYF

d_gene: TRBD2
v_gene: TRBV7-2
j_gene: TRBJ2-7
CDR3aa: CASSPISGTTYEQYF

d_gene: TRBD1
v_gene: TRBV11-1
j_gene: TRBJ2-3
CDR3aa: CASSRQGTLGDTQYF

d_gene: TRBD1
v_gene: TRBV4-3
j_gene: TRBJ2-5
CDR3aa: CASSHSFSRQGAPSETQYF

d_gene: -
v_gene: TRBV20-1
j_gene: TRBJ1-4
CDR3aa: CSASGRRGNEKLFF

d_gene: -
v_gene: TRBV5-1
j_gene: TRBJ2-7
CDR3aa: CASSVLDGYEQYF

d_gene: TRBD2
v_gene: TRBV29-1
j_gene: TRBJ2-7
CDR3aa: CSAIAGALYEQYF

d_gene: -
v_gene: TRBV4-1
j_gene: TRBJ2-5
CDR3aa: CASSHSGRWDGTEQYF

d_gene: TRBD1
v_gene: TRBV6-6
j_gene: TRBJ1-5
CDR3aa: CASSHHDRDQPQHF

d_gene: TRBD2
v_gene: TRBV28
j_gene: TRBJ2-1
CDR3aa: CASKGIPRLADFDEQFF

d_gene: TRBD1
v_gene: TRBV29-1
j_gene: TRBJ2-3
CDR3aa: CSVYRGLGDTQYF

d_gene: TRBD1
v_gene: TRBV28
j_gene: TRBJ1-1
CDR3aa: CASRPQTGRAFF

d_gene: -
v_gene: TRBV20-1
j_gene: TRBJ1-1
CDR3aa: CSARGGQGYTTEAFF

d_gene: -
v_gene: TRBV20-1
j_gene: TRBJ2-3
CDR3aa: CSASLPLLGPSTDTQYF